This passage covers 19 T cell receptor beta chains from one sample sequenced in a study of T cells after yellow fever vaccination. One entry per CDR3 protein, called by TCRdb with MiXCR from the 5' RACE reads. Of under 350,000 distinct CDR3 sequences listed, about 4% are singletons. Specimen: PBMCs, collected 5 days after the yellow fever booster vaccination. The source is a man aged 18 to 35 who received the YFV17D yellow fever vaccine.

This chain joins TRBV7-9 and TRBJ1-6; D not certain. CDR1 and CDR2 (germline): SEHNR, FQNEAQ (reference sequence). The CDR3 consists of 13 residues. V was cut by 3 bases and J by 7 bases, with 7 bases left in between. CDR3 coding DNA: TGTGCCAGCAGCTTCGACACGAATTCACCCCTCCACTTT. Its protein product is CASSFDTNSPLHF.

This clonotype has a count of ten or more. The chain has TRBV18 and TRBJ1-2; 11 nucleotides line up with TRBD1. The germline V gene has CDR1 KGHSH and CDR2 LQKENI. The CDR3 loop spans 16 amino acids. After removal of 3 bases from V and 2 bases from J, the junction contained 5 bases not matched to a gene. CDR3 in amino acids: CASSPEGQGGNYGYTF. The CDR3, as DNA: TGTGCCAGCTCACCGGAGGGACAGGGGGGGAACTATGGCTACACCTTC.

This clonotype was detected a few times. This chain joins TRBV12-3 or TRBV12-4 and TRBJ2-6; TRBD1 agrees at 9 bases. The ends lost 7 bases at V and 0 bases at J; junction bases unmatched: 7. The CDR3 sequence is 17 residues long. CDR3 coding DNA: TGTGCCAGCATCCAACAGGGGGCTCCCTCTGGGGCCAACGTCCTGACTTTC. Encoded protein: CASIQQGAPSGANVLTF.

This clonotype was counted at least ten times. The chain has TRBV5-1 and TRBJ1-6; 9 bases line up with TRBD1. The CDR3 loop spans 16 amino acids. J lost 10 bases, V lost 0 bases, and 8 bases had no gene match. Germline CDR1 SGHRS, CDR2 YFSETQ. The CDR3 sequence is CASSLVAGTGNSPLHF. For the CDR3, the DNA is TGCGCCAGCAGCTTGGTGGCCGGGACAGGGAACTCACCCCTCCACTTT.

V and J are TRBV7-2 and TRBJ2-7, with D maybe TRBD1 (6 bases). The CDR3 extends over 14 amino acids. Germline CDR1 SGHTA, CDR2 FQGNSA. V lost 7 bases and J lost 6, with 19 bases in between. The CDR3 DNA is TGTGCCAGCAAGGTTTGGGGGCATGAGGGCGAGCAGTACTTC. Amino acid sequence: CASKVWGHEGEQYF.

V usage is TRBV24-1 and J usage is TRBJ2-3, with 9 bases lining up with TRBD1. CDR1 KGHDR and CDR2 SFDVKD come from the germline V gene. The CDR3 runs 14 residues. J lost 4 bases, V lost 4 bases, and 2 bases had no gene match. CDR3 amino acids: CATSEGQGPDTQYF. The CDR3 nucleotides are TGTGCCACCAGTGAGGGACAGGGTCCAGATACGCAGTATTTT.

This clonotype was counted only a few times. V and J are TRBV12-3 or TRBV12-4 and TRBJ1-5, with 7 bases that match TRBD1. The junction had 7 bases not matched to a gene; V was cut back by 7 bases and J by 4 bases. The CDR3 has 14 amino acids. In nucleotides, the CDR3 is TGTGCCAGCACCCTGACAGGGCTGAATCAGCCCCAGCATTTT. Its translation is CASTLTGLNQPQHF.

Written as DNA, the CDR3 is TGCGCCAGCAGCTTTTGGACGGGGAGAACTGAAGCTTTCTTT. Amino acid sequence: CASSFWTGRTEAFF. The V and J genes are TRBV5-1 and TRBJ1-1; D is undetermined. The CDR3 covers 14 residues. Germline V gene lookup returns CDR1 SGHRS and CDR2 YFSETQ. Trimming took 2 bases from V and 5 from J, leaving 13 bases between them.

This clonotype was counted a few times. CDR3 in amino acids: CASSLGASGDLSYNEQFF. The CDR3 DNA follows: TGCGCCAGCAGCTTGGGGGCTAGCGGGGACTTATCCTACAATGAGCAGTTCTTC. This chain connects TRBV5-1 to TRBJ2-1; TRBD2 aligns across 9 bases. Germline values: CDR1 SGHRS, CDR2 YFSETQ. J gave up 1 base and V 0 bases, and 8 bases lay outside the gene matches. The CDR3 loop spans 18 amino acids.

This clonotype came up a few times. V gene TRBV10-2 combines with J gene TRBJ1-1; D is undetermined. Trimming took 3 bases from V and 6 from J, leaving 8 bases between them. Germline CDR1 is WSHSY and CDR2 is SAAADI. CDR3 length equals 12 residues. CDR3 DNA: TGCGCCAGCAGTGATCCCCGGGCTGAAGCTTTCTTT. This encodes CASSDPRAEAFF.

This clonotype was seen a handful of times. This chain's CDR3 is CASSGVGVPSTDTQYF. CDR3 bases: TGTGCCAGCAGCGGTGTCGGCGTCCCTAGCACAGATACGCAGTATTTT. This chain uses TRBV28 with TRBJ2-3; D call uncertain. The CDR3 length is 16 residues. Germline CDR1 and CDR2: MDHEN and SYDVKM. Trimming removed 6 bases at V and 0 bases at J, with 16 bases between.

This clonotype was picked up a small number of times. The V and J genes are TRBV6-2 or TRBV6-3 and TRBJ2-1; 8 bases agree with TRBD2. Germline V gene lookup returns CDR1 MNHEY and CDR2 SVGEGT. V lost 6 bases and J lost 0; bases outside the gene matches: 7. CDR3 length equals 16 residues. Here the CDR3 reads CASSPGTRGSYNEQFF. Written as DNA, the CDR3 is TGTGCCAGCAGCCCTGGGACTAGAGGCTCCTACAATGAGCAGTTCTTC.

This chain links TRBV4-2 with TRBJ1-2; a weak D match, TRBD1 (6 bases). The CDR3 is made up of 16 amino acids. CDR1 and CDR2 (germline): LGHNA, YNFKEQ. V lost 0 bases and J lost 6, with 17 bases in between. The CDR3 DNA is TGTGCCAGCAGCCAAGATGGAGGGGGAAGGGCGAATGGCTACACCTTC. It is translated as CASSQDGGGRANGYTF.

This clonotype was counted many times. The chain links TRBV4-1 to TRBJ2-6; D is unresolved. V lost 2 bases to trimming and J lost 0 bases, with 2 bases between them. This CDR3 has 14 amino acids. Germline values: CDR1 MGHRA, CDR2 YSYEKL. The CDR3 bases are TGCGCCAGCAGCCAATCCTCTGGGGCCAACGTCCTGACTTTC. The encoded protein is CASSQSSGANVLTF.

Only a few counts were recorded for this clonotype. The chain is built from TRBV9 and TRBJ1-3; no clear D gene. CDR1 is SGDLS and CDR2 is YYNGEE in the germline V gene. The CDR3 loop spans 14 amino acids. With 0 bases removed from V and 6 bases from J, the gap between germline ends came to 10 bases. CDR3 loop: CASSVGSGANTIYF. In DNA form, the CDR3 reads TGTGCCAGCAGCGTAGGATCGGGAGCAAACACCATATATTTT.

The chain has TRBV4-1 and TRBJ1-1; D gene unclear. CDR1 and CDR2 (germline): MGHRA, YSYEKL. V was clipped by 0 bases and J by 11 bases, with 13 bases between them. The CDR3 has 13 amino acids. The CDR3 region is CASSQEPRIGAFF. CDR3 coding DNA: TGCGCCAGCAGCCAAGAGCCGAGGATCGGGGCTTTCTTT.

The chain uses TRBV2 and TRBJ2-7; 7 bases line up with TRBD1. The CDR3 runs to 13 residues. Trimming cost V 4 bases and J 3 bases; bases outside gene matches: 3. The germline CDR1 and CDR2 sequences are SNHLY and FYNNEI. The CDR3 here is CASSGDSFYEQYF. In nucleotides, the CDR3 is TGTGCCAGCAGTGGGGACAGCTTCTACGAGCAGTACTTC.

A few counts support this clonotype. The V and J genes are TRBV20-1 and TRBJ1-2; 7 bases fit TRBD1. In germline, CDR1 is DFQATT, CDR2 SNEGSKA (reference sequence). CDR3 length: 11 amino acids. The CDR3 region is CSGLRTGGYTF. CDR3 DNA: TGCAGCGGCCTGCGGACAGGCGGCTACACCTTC.

The V call is TRBV14, the J call TRBJ1-6; D possibly corresponds to TRBD1 (5 bases). The V gene's germline CDR1 is SGHDN and CDR2 FVKESK. V gave up 2 bases and J gave up 13 bases, with 15 bases separating them. This CDR3 has 14 residues. The CDR3 DNA follows: TGTGCCAGCAGCCAAACTACAGGCCTGGGGCCCCTCCACTTT. It specifies CASSQTTGLGPLHF.